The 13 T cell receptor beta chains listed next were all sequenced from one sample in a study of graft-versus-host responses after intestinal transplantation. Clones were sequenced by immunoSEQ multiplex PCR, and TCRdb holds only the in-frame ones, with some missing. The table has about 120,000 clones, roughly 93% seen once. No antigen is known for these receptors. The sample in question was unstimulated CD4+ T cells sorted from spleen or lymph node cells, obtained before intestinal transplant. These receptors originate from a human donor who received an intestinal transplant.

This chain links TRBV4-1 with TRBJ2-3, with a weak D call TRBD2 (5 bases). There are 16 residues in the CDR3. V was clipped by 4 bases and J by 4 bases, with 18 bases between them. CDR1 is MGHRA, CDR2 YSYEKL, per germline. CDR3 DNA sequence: TGCGCCAGCAGCCCCCTATGGGGAGTAGCTCCAGATACGCAGTATTTT. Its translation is CASSPLWGVAPDTQYF.

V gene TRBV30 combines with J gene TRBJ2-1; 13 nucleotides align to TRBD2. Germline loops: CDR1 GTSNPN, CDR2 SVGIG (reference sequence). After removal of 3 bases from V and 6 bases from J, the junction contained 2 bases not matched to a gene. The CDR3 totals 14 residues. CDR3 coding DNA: TGTGCCTGGAGACTAGCGGGAGGGAGCAATGAGCAGTTCTTC. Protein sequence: CAWRLAGGSNEQFF.

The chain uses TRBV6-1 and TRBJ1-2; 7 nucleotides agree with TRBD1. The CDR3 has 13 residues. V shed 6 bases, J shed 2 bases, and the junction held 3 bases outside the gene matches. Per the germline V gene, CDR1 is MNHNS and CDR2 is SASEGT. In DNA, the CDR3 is TGTGCCAGCAGGGGGGGACAGAACTATGGCTACACCTTC. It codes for CASRGGQNYGYTF.

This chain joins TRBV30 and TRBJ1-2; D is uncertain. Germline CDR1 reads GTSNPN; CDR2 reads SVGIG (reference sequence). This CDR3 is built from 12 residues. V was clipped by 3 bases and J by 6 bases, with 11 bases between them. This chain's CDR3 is CAWRREGNGYTF. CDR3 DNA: TGTGCCTGGAGGAGGGAGGGCAATGGCTACACCTTC.

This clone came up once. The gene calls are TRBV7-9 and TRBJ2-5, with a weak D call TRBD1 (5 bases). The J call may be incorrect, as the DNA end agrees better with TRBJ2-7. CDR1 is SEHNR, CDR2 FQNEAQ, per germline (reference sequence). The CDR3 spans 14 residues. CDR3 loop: CASSLMVRAYEQYF. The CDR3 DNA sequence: TGTGCCAGCAGCTTAATGGTCAGGGCGTACGAGCAGTACTTC.

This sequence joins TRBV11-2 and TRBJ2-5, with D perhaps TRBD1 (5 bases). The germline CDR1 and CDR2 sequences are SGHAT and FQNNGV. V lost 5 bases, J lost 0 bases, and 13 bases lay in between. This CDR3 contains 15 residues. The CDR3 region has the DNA TGTGCCAGCAGCCTAACCCCAGGGAACCAAGAGACCCAGTACTTC. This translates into CASSLTPGNQETQYF.

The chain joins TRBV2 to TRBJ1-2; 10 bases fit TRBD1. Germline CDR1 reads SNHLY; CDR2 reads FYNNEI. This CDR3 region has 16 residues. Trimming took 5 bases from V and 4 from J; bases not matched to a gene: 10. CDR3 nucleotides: TGTGCCAGCAGTCGTCGTCTCCGGGACAGGGGCTATGGCTACACCTTC. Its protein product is CASSRRLRDRGYGYTF.

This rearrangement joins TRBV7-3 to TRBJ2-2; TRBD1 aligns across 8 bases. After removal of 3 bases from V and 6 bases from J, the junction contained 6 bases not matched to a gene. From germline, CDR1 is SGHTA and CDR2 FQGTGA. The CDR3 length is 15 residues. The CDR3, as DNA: TGTGCCAGCAGCTTCCGACAGGGGACGGCCGGGGAGCTGTTTTTT. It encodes CASSFRQGTAGELFF.

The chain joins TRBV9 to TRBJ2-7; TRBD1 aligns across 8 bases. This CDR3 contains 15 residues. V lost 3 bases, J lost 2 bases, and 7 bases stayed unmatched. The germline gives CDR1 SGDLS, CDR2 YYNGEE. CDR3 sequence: CASSAQGASPYEQYF. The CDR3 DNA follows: TGTGCCAGCAGCGCGCAGGGGGCGAGTCCCTACGAGCAGTACTTC.

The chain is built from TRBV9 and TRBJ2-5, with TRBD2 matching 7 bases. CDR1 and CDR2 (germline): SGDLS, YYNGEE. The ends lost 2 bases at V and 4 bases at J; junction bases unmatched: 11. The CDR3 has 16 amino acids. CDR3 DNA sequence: TGTGCCAGCAGCGTTGGGACTACCTTAACCCTAGAGACCCAGTACTTC. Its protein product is CASSVGTTLTLETQYF.

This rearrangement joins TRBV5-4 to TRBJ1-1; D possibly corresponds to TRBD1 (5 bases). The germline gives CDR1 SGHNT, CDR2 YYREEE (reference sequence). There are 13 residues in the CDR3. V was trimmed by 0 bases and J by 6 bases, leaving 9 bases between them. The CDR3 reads CASSLDRQPEAFF. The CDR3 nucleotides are TGTGCCAGCAGCTTGGACAGGCAACCTGAAGCTTTCTTT.

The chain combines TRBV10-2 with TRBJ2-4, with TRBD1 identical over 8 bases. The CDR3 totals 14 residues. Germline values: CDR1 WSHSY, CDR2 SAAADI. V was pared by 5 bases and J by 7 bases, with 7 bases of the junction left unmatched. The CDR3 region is CASSSRGLGNIQYF. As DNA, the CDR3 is TGCGCCAGCAGTAGCAGGGGGCTTGGGAACATTCAGTACTTC.

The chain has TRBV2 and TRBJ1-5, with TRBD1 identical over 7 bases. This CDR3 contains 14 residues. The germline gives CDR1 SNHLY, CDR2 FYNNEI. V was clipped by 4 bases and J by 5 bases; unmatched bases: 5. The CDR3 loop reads CASSGDSRDQPQHF. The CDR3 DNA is TGTGCCAGCAGTGGGGACAGTCGGGATCAGCCCCAGCATTTT.